These T cell receptor beta chains were read from a single sample in a study of OX40 agonist ivuxolimab in advanced cancers. Clones were read by immunoSEQ multiplex PCR, and TCRdb kept only the in-frame ones, dropping some. The sample contains around 98,000 clones, approximately 90% of which appear only once. This sample comprised CD4+ or CD8+ T cells sorted from blood, obtained in a trial of the OX40 agonist ivuxolimab. The receptor set was obtained from an adult with an advanced solid tumor such as melanoma, head and neck, liver or kidney cancer. Each CDR3 is given with its conserved first and last residue. The D gene is left open where the match is weak.

J gene	V gene	D gene	CDR3 protein	CDR3 DNA
TRBJ2-3	TRBV2	-	CASSPGPGASTDTQYF	TGTGCCAGCAGTCCGGGGCCGGGAGCTAGCACAGATACGCAGTATTTT
TRBJ1-1	TRBV2	TRBD1	CASSKRDRGTEAFF	TGTGCCAGCAGTAAGCGGGACAGGGGGACTGAAGCTTTCTTT
TRBJ1-6	TRBV11-2	-	CASSPRAASGNSPLHF	TGTGCCAGCAGCCCAAGGGCGGCGTCTGGAAATTCACCCCTCCACTTT
TRBJ2-7	TRBV9	-	CASSVSPSWSYEQYF	TGTGCCAGCAGCGTAAGCCCCTCTTGGTCCTACGAGCAGTACTTC
TRBJ2-5	TRBV7-8	-	CASSSRVAGEQETQYF	TGTGCCAGCAGCTCAAGGGTTGCAGGGGAACAAGAGACCCAGTACTTC
TRBJ2-1	TRBV5-4	TRBD1	CASSGRDRLYNEQFF	TGTGCCAGCAGCGGCCGGGACAGACTCTACAATGAGCAGTTCTTC
TRBJ2-1	TRBV10-3	TRBD2	CAISGLAGQANEQFF	TGTGCCATCAGTGGACTAGCGGGGCAAGCTAATGAGCAGTTCTTC
TRBJ2-2	TRBV4-1	-	CASSRGQGWYTGELFF	TGCGCCAGCAGCCGGGGGCAGGGGTGGTACACCGGGGAGCTGTTTTTT
TRBJ2-7	TRBV6-1	TRBD1	CASSGGTVPSYEQYF	TGTGCCAGCAGTGGGGGGACAGTTCCCTCCTACGAGCAGTACTTC
TRBJ1-2	TRBV19	TRBD1	CASSAGQGYGYTF	TGTGCCAGTAGTGCGGGACAGGGGTATGGCTACACCTTC
TRBJ1-3	TRBV5-8	-	CASSFALGNTIYF	TGTGCCAGCAGCTTCGCGCTTGGAAACACCATATATTTT
TRBJ2-3	TRBV19	TRBD1	CASSIGTGVGAGTDTQYF	TGTGCCAGTAGTATAGGGACAGGGGTTGGAGCTGGCACAGATACGCAGTATTTT
TRBJ2-5	TRBV5-1	-	CASSLGQEREQYF	TGCGCCAGCAGCTTGGGACAGGAGAGGGAGCAGTACTTC
TRBJ1-1	TRBV7-3	-	CASSLTPAMNTEAFF	TGTGCCAGCAGCTTAACCCCAGCGATGAACACTGAAGCTTTCTTT
TRBJ2-5	TRBV5-1	TRBD1	CASSLGQGKDQTQYF	TGCGCCAGCAGCTTGGGACAGGGGAAGGATCAGACCCAGTACTTC
TRBJ1-5	TRBV27	-	CASSSALGQPQHF	TGTGCCAGCAGTTCAGCCTTGGGTCAGCCCCAGCATTTT
TRBJ1-1	TRBV7-3	-	CASSLFRHTEAFF	TGTGCCAGCAGCTTATTCAGGCACACTGAAGCTTTCTTT
TRBJ1-2	TRBV5-1	-	CASSDTVENYGYTF	TGCGCCAGCAGCGACACGGTTGAGAACTATGGCTACACCTTC
TRBJ2-6	TRBV6-5	-	CASSYYFSSGANVLTF	TGTGCCAGCAGTTACTACTTTAGCTCTGGGGCCAACGTCCTGACTTTC
TRBJ1-3	TRBV28	TRBD1	CASSFRQGLYSGNTIYF	TGTGCCAGCAGTTTCCGACAGGGCCTCTACTCTGGAAACACCATATATTTT
TRBJ1-5	TRBV19	TRBD1	CASSPGTVPGKQPQHF	TGTGCCAGTAGTCCTGGGACAGTCCCGGGCAAACAGCCCCAGCATTTT
TRBJ2-5	TRBV7-2	-	CASSRPMQETQYF	TGTGCCAGCAGCCGCCCCATGCAAGAGACCCAGTACTTC
TRBJ2-1	TRBV29-1	-	CSVDSLPYNEQFF	TGCAGCGTTGACAGTTTACCCTACAATGAGCAGTTCTTC
TRBJ2-3	TRBV5-1	-	CASSPEDRAGADTQYF	TGCGCCAGCAGCCCGGAGGACAGGGCGGGAGCAGATACGCAGTATTTT
TRBJ1-1	TRBV9	-	CASSVLGLAGNTEAFF	TGTGCCAGCAGCGTACTTGGTTTGGCGGGGAACACTGAAGCTTTCTTT
TRBJ1-2	TRBV2	-	CASSELQGTYGYTF	TGTGCCAGCAGTGAGTTACAGGGAACCTATGGCTACACCTTC
TRBJ2-2	TRBV7-9	TRBD2	CASSPLAGGLGELFF	TGTGCCAGCAGCCCCCTGGCGGGGGGCTTAGGGGAGCTGTTTTTT
TRBJ2-4	TRBV5-6	-	CASSDRTLNIQYF	TGTGCCAGCAGCGATCGAACTTTAAACATTCAGTACTTC
TRBJ1-2	TRBV18	-	CASSPPSRADYGYTF	TGTGCCAGCTCACCACCTTCGCGCGCCGACTATGGCTACACCTTC
TRBJ1-2	TRBV28	-	CASSLSKAGIYYGYTF	TGTGCCAGCAGTTTATCAAAGGCCGGGATCTACTATGGCTACACCTTC
TRBJ2-3	TRBV5-1	-	CASTEQTTDTQYF	TGCGCCAGCACCGAACAGACTACAGATACGCAGTATTTT
TRBJ1-1	TRBV10-3	-	CAISEQGLIPEAFF	TGTGCCATCAGTGAGCAGGGGCTGATTCCTGAAGCTTTCTTT
TRBJ1-4	TRBV27	-	CAIASKVGEKLFF	TGTGCCATCGCCTCAAAGGTTGGGGAAAAACTGTTTTTT
TRBJ2-7	TRBV5-6	TRBD1	CASSLRDSSYEQYF	TGTGCCAGCAGCCTCCGGGACAGCTCCTACGAGCAGTACTTC
TRBJ2-7	TRBV10-3	TRBD1	CAISGAGGPYEQYF	TGTGCCATCAGTGGAGCAGGGGGCCCCTACGAGCAGTACTTC
TRBJ2-2	TRBV5-1	-	CASSSPVNTGELFF	TGCGCCAGCAGCTCGCCCGTTAACACCGGGGAGCTGTTTTTT